The 26 T cell receptor beta chains below come from one sample, sequenced in a study of technical replicates of blood from several donors. Repertoires were generated with immunoSEQ multiplex PCR, while TCRdb's copy carries only in-frame clones and drops some. The repertoire consists of almost 90,000 clones, with 95% occurring once and the leading ten covering under 0.35%. The material sequenced was T cells isolated from PBMCs. The receptor source for this set is a human donor in good health.

The chain couples TRBV28 to TRBJ2-7; weak D call: TRBD1 (5 bases). The CDR3 runs 14 residues. Germline V gives CDR1 MDHEN, CDR2 SYDVKM. The germline V and J ends were trimmed by 6 bases and 2 bases, with 14 bases remaining between them. Here the CDR3 reads CASRISQDPYEQYF. The CDR3 DNA is TGTGCCAGCAGGATTTCACAGGATCCCTACGAGCAGTACTTC.

This clone was seen just once. The chain has TRBV4-1 and TRBJ2-3, with D perhaps TRBD2 (5 bases). The V end was cut by 1 base, the J end by 3 bases, with 8 bases between. Germline loops: CDR1 MGHRA, CDR2 YSYEKL. The length of the CDR3 is 14 residues. In DNA, the CDR3 is TGCGCCAGCAGCCAAGGAGGGATGACAGATACGCAGTATTTT. Translating it yields CASSQGGMTDTQYF.

The chain uses TRBV5-4 and TRBJ2-1; 10 bases fit TRBD1. V shed 4 bases, J shed 4 bases, and the junction held 5 bases outside the gene matches. This CDR3 region has 15 residues. Germline loops: CDR1 SGHNT, CDR2 YYREEE (reference sequence). The CDR3 reads CASSLGQGEYNEQFF. The DNA of the CDR3 is TGTGCCAGCAGCCTAGGACAGGGGGAGTACAATGAGCAGTTCTTC.

This clone occurred once. The chain links TRBV6-1 to TRBJ2-7; D is perhaps TRBD1 (6 bases). Germline lookup yields CDR1 MNHNS and CDR2 SASEGT. V lost 3 bases and J 5 bases, leaving 14 bases between the germline ends. CDR3 size: 14 residues. The CDR3, as DNA: TGTGCCAGCAGTGAGTACAGGGAAATCAACGAGCAGTACTTC. This gives the protein CASSEYREINEQYF.

J is TRBJ1-5 and V is TRBV27, with D hard to call. V was pared by 2 bases and J by 6 bases, with 8 bases between. CDR1 is MNHEY and CDR2 is SMNVEV in the germline V gene (reference sequence). The CDR3 spans 13 residues. The CDR3 loop reads CASSLGRGQPQHF. The CDR3 bases are TGTGCCAGCAGTTTAGGGAGAGGTCAGCCCCAGCATTTT.

The V gene is TRBV11-2, the J gene TRBJ2-7; 8 bases are shared with TRBD2. V trimming: 3 bases; J trimming: 1 base; junction bases outside the gene matches: 5. The CDR3 covers 15 residues. Germline V gene lookup returns CDR1 SGHAT and CDR2 FQNNGV. CDR3 nucleotides: TGTGCCAGCAGCTTCTTTTCTAGCGGGTCCTACGAGCAGTACTTC. Amino acid sequence: CASSFFSSGSYEQYF. Full variable domain (outside the CDR3, taken from reference TRBV11-2 and TRBJ2-7): EAGVAQSPRYKIIEKRQSVAFWCNPISGHATLYWYQQILGQGPKLLIQFQNNGVVDDSQLPKDRFSAERLKGVDSTLKIQPAKLEDSAVYLCASSFFSSGSYEQYFGPGTRLTVT.

This rearrangement joins TRBV1 to TRBJ2-5; TRBD1 is the table's D call, not checked against the DNA. TRBV1 is a recognized pseudogene. The CDR3 runs to 13 residues. The CDR3 protein is CTSSQDRGETQYF. CDR3 nucleotide sequence: TGCACCAGCAGCCAAGACAGGGGAGAGACCCAGTACTTC.

J is TRBJ1-5 and V is TRBV12-5, with D tentatively TRBD1 (5 bases). Germline V gene lookup returns CDR1 LGHNT and CDR2 FRNRAP. This CDR3 region has 15 residues. V was cut by 3 bases and J by 5 bases, with 14 bases left in between. CDR3 in amino acids: CASGLGVTWDQPQHF. CDR3 nucleotides: TGTGCTAGTGGTTTAGGGGTGACATGGGATCAGCCCCAGCATTTT. Supplemented by reference TRBV12-5 and TRBJ1-5, the full variable domain reads DARVTQTPRHKVTEMGQEVTMRCQPILGHNTVFWYRQTMMQGLELLAYFRNRAPLDDSGMPKDRFSAEMPDATLATLKIQPSEPRDSAVYFCASGLGVTWDQPQHFGDGTRLSIL.

The CDR3: CASSLERLAGGYNEQFF. The CDR3 DNA follows: TGTGCCAGCAGCTTGGAAAGACTAGCGGGAGGGTACAATGAGCAGTTCTTC. V usage is TRBV5-4 and J usage is TRBJ2-1; TRBD2 matches 14 bases. J was trimmed by 4 bases and V by 0 bases; bases with no gene match: 3. The CDR3 loop spans 17 amino acids. The germline V gene has CDR1 SGHNT and CDR2 YYREEE (reference sequence). The variable domain in full, with the rest retrieved from reference TRBV5-4 and TRBJ2-1, is ETGVTQSPTHLIKTRGQQVTLRCSSQSGHNTVSWYQQALGQGPQFIFQYYREEENGRGNFPPRFSGLQFPNYSSELNVNALELDDSALYLCASSLERLAGGYNEQFFGPGTRLTVL.

V gene TRBV6-6 combines with J gene TRBJ1-5; no definite D call. The CDR3 is 16 amino acids. The germline CDR1 and CDR2 sequences are MNHNY and SVGAGI (reference sequence). V dropped 7 bases and J dropped 5 bases, with 21 bases sitting between them. CDR3 nucleotides: TGTGCCAGCACCCCCGTGGGAGGGAGGGATCATCAGCCCCAGCATTTT. Protein product: CASTPVGGRDHQPQHF.

This chain uses TRBV7-2 with TRBJ1-4; 7 bases are a match to TRBD1. The length of the CDR3 is 14 residues. Per the germline V gene, CDR1 is SGHTA and CDR2 is FQGNSA. The V and J ends lost 6 bases and 7 bases, in that order; junction bases with no gene match: 8. CDR3 nucleotides: TGTGCCAGCAGTCTACAGGGGAATCGTGAAAAACTGTTTTTT. Amino acid sequence: CASSLQGNREKLFF.

The chain combines TRBV6-5 with TRBJ2-7, with unresolved D. The CDR3 spans 15 residues. Looked up from germline, CDR1 is MNHEY and CDR2 is SVGAGI. The V and J ends lost 5 bases and 5 bases respectively, with 19 bases between them. This CDR3 reads CASSHYSFVRNEQYF. CDR3 bases: TGTGCCAGCAGTCACTACAGTTTCGTTCGTAACGAGCAGTACTTC.

The chain employs TRBV19 and TRBJ2-1; 12 positions agree with TRBD2. CDR3 length equals 14 residues. V was clipped by 6 bases and J by 8 bases; unmatched bases: 5. Germline V gene lookup returns CDR1 LNHDA and CDR2 SQIVND (reference sequence). The CDR3 protein is CASRTSGSMDEQFF. The CDR3 coding sequence is TGTGCCAGTAGGACTAGCGGGAGTATGGATGAGCAGTTCTTC.

This sequence joins TRBV10-3 and TRBJ1-2; D is uncertain. Germline loops: CDR1 ENHRY, CDR2 SYGVKD. Deletions cut 3 bases from V and 8 bases from J, with 7 bases between. The CDR3 loop spans 11 amino acids. For the CDR3, the DNA is TGTGCCATCAGTGACGGGAGGGGCTACACCTTC. Its protein product is CAISDGRGYTF.

The genes are TRBV5-1 and TRBJ2-7, with D tentatively TRBD1 (6 bases). Germline V CDR1 and CDR2: SGHRS, YFSETQ. CDR3 length equals 14 residues. The V end was cut by 0 bases, the J end by 2 bases, with 9 bases between. The CDR3 sequence is CASSLAGQTYEQYF. DNA of the CDR3: TGCGCCAGCAGCTTGGCCGGACAGACCTACGAGCAGTACTTC.

The CDR3 DNA follows: TGTGCCAGCAGGCCCCCTTTGGACAGGGGAATATTCAATGAGCAGTTCTTC. Protein sequence: CASRPPLDRGIFNEQFF. V usage is TRBV7-9 and J usage is TRBJ2-1, with TRBD1 identical over 9 bases. CDR3 length equals 17 residues. Germline CDR1 reads SEHNR; CDR2 reads FQNEAQ (reference sequence). Losses at the gene ends were 6 bases for V and 6 bases for J; bases not matched to a gene: 15.

The chain has TRBV10-3 and TRBJ2-2; D possibly corresponds to TRBD2 (6 bases). Germline CDR1 ENHRY, CDR2 SYGVKD. V shed 5 bases and J shed 2 bases, with 9 bases lying between them. The CDR3 is 14 residues long. The CDR3 region has the DNA TGTGCCATCAGTAGCGGGCTCAACACCGGGGAGCTGTTTTTT. Its protein is CAISSGLNTGELFF.

CDR3 residues: CASSPTSGGPYEQYF. The CDR3 bases are TGTGCCAGCTCACCAACAAGCGGAGGACCTTACGAGCAGTACTTC. V is TRBV18 and J is TRBJ2-7; D perhaps matches TRBD2 (5 bases). The germline V and J ends were trimmed by 2 bases and 4 bases, with 15 bases remaining between them. Looked up from germline, CDR1 is KGHSH and CDR2 is LQKENI. The CDR3 is made up of 15 amino acids.

This chain joins TRBV11-2 and TRBJ1-2; 7 positions match TRBD1. CDR3 size: 14 residues. CDR1 SGHAT and CDR2 FQNNGV come from the germline V gene. The V segment lost 2 bases and the J segment 7 bases; nucleotides outside the gene matches: 7. The DNA of the CDR3 is TGTGCCAGCAGCTTATGGCAGGGGGATGGTGGCTACACCTTC. The encoded protein is CASSLWQGDGGYTF.

The rearrangement uses TRBV4-1 and TRBJ2-7; TRBD1 might be the D (5 bases). The CDR3 is made up of 15 amino acids. Trimming left V 0 bases short and J 2 bases short, with 11 bases between. CDR1 is MGHRA and CDR2 is YSYEKL in the germline V gene. CDR3 bases: TGCGCCAGCAGCCAAGATCCGGGCAGGGCCTACGAGCAGTACTTC. It specifies CASSQDPGRAYEQYF.

The chain uses TRBV7-3 and TRBJ2-7; D gene uncertain. Germline CDR1 and CDR2: SGHTA and FQGTGA. The germline V and J ends were trimmed by 1 base and 0 bases, with 7 bases remaining between them. The CDR3 loop spans 14 amino acids. The CDR3 loop is CASSLMAASYEQYF. DNA for the CDR3: TGTGCCAGCAGCTTAATGGCGGCCTCCTACGAGCAGTACTTC.

This chain uses TRBV7-9 with TRBJ1-1; 7 nucleotides agree with TRBD1. Germline-derived CDR1 and CDR2 are SEHNR and FQNEAQ (reference sequence). The CDR3 is made up of 16 amino acids. The junction had 6 bases not matched to a gene; V was cut back by 1 base and J by 1 base. The CDR3 bases are TGTGCCAGCAGCTTAGGGCCAAGGGGGCGGAACACTGAAGCTTTCTTT. This gives the protein CASSLGPRGRNTEAFF.

V is TRBV4-1 and J is TRBJ2-3; tentatively, D is TRBD1 (6 bases). This CDR3 has 17 residues. Germline V gives CDR1 MGHRA, CDR2 YSYEKL. The ends were cut back, 3 bases at V and 2 bases at J, with 18 bases in the middle. The CDR3 DNA reads as TGCGCCAGCAGCCACCCACCGGACAGTTTATTCACAGATACGCAGTATTTT. This codes for CASSHPPDSLFTDTQYF.

This clone was detected only a few times. CDR3 nucleotide sequence: TGCGCCAGCAGTCCGACAGGGGCCACTGAAGCTTTCTTT. Translating gives CASSPTGATEAFF. The rearrangement links TRBV5-1 to TRBJ1-1; 8 bases are shared with TRBD1. With V trimmed by 5 bases and J by 4 bases, 4 bases remained unmatched. Germline assignment: CDR1 SGHRS and CDR2 YFSETQ. This CDR3 contains 13 residues.

V usage is TRBV4-1 and J usage is TRBJ2-7; maybe TRBD2 (5 bases). Germline CDR1 and CDR2: MGHRA and YSYEKL. The CDR3 consists of 14 residues. Trimming pared 0 bases from V and 4 bases from J, leaving 10 bases between. CDR3 sequence reads: CASSQDLRGYEQYF. CDR3 bases: TGCGCCAGCAGCCAAGATCTTCGGGGATACGAGCAGTACTTC.

This chain joins TRBV2 and TRBJ2-4; TRBD2 matches at 8 bases. The CDR3 covers 16 residues. Germline CDR1 SNHLY, CDR2 FYNNEI. Germline trimming cut 3 bases from V and 1 base from J; bases unmatched to any gene: 5. CDR3 sequence: CASSDSAGAAKNIQYF. CDR3 nucleotides: TGTGCCAGCAGTGATTCAGCGGGAGCGGCCAAAAACATTCAGTACTTC. Based on the CDR3 plus reference TRBV2 and TRBJ2-4, the full variable domain is EPEVTQTPSHQVTQMGQEVILRCVPISNHLYFYWYRQILGQKVEFLVSFYNNEISEKSEIFDDQFSVERPDGSNFTLKIRSTKLEDSAMYFCASSDSAGAAKNIQYFGAGTRLSVL.